A single TCR beta chain is shown here with its context. TEMRA cells were enriched by FACS, while CD8+ and CD4+ T cells were obtained through a negative isolation that was performed magnetically. This sample is drawn from a study of CD8 T cells in Susac syndrome. After extraction with the RNeasy kit, about 0.45 to 1 ug of the RNA was reverse transcribed using random hexamers. Using its own MiXCR run on the immunoSEQ multiplex PCR reads, TCRdb lists one record per CDR3 protein. The sample contains fewer than 200,000 distinct CDR3 sequences, about 95% of which appear only once. This CDR3 is 13 amino acids long. The V gene end was trimmed by 6 bases and the J gene end by 5 bases; junction bases not matched to a gene: 6. The germline CDR1 and CDR2 sequences are MNHEY and SMNVEV (reference sequence).

The material sequenced was CD4+ T cells from PBMCs. The sequence was collected from a human donor in good health. J is TRBJ1-1 and V is TRBV27; 7 nucleotides align to TRBD1. The CDR3 loop is CASRKQGWTEAFF. CDR3 nucleotide sequence: TGTGCCAGCAGAAAACAGGGGTGGACTGAAGCTTTCTTT.